A single sample is the source of the 23 T cell receptor beta chains below, sequenced in a study of shared clonotypes between healthy human individuals. The data were produced by immunoSEQ multiplex PCR, yet TCRdb's version contains in-frame clones alone and is incomplete. The sample gives around 500,000 clones, over 70% of which show up once; 12% is in the top ten. Sequences were obtained from PBMCs. Receptors were obtained from a woman aged 40-49 years in good health. Some clones in this sample may be carry-over from other donors' samples.

The chain is built from TRBV5-6 and TRBJ2-7, with D possibly matching TRBD1 (6 bases). Germline V CDR1 and CDR2: SGHDT, YYEEEE. CDR3 length equals 18 residues. The V gene lost 1 base and the J gene lost 3 bases, with 23 bases spanning the gap. CDR3 loop: CASSLRPTRDNHHYEQYF. The CDR3, as DNA: TGTGCCAGCAGCTTGAGGCCGACCCGGGACAATCACCACTACGAGCAGTACTTC.

The V call is TRBV28, the J call TRBJ2-6; D possibly corresponds to TRBD2 (7 bases). Germline CDR1 MDHEN, CDR2 SYDVKM. V lost 2 bases to trimming and J lost 3 bases, with 20 bases between them. The CDR3 spans 19 residues. In DNA form, the CDR3 reads TGTGCCAGCAGTTTAGGGCAGGGGAGGGGAGGCTTTGGGGCCAACGTCCTGACTTTC. Translating gives CASSLGQGRGGFGANVLTF.

This rearrangement joins TRBV25-1 to TRBJ2-7; 9 bases align to TRBD2. The junction had 14 bases not matched to a gene; V was cut back by 5 bases and J by 6 bases. CDR3 length equals 16 residues. Germline CDR1 reads MGHDK; CDR2 reads SYGVNS. As DNA, the CDR3 is TGTGCCAGCAGTCATAGCGGGAGCCGATCACAGGGCGAGCAGTACTTC. Protein product: CASSHSGSRSQGEQYF.

The chain uses TRBV20-1 and TRBJ1-5; the match to TRBD1 covers 8 bases. The CDR3 runs to 11 residues. The J segment lost 6 bases and the V segment lost 5 bases, leaving 0 bases of the junction unmatched. Germline values: CDR1 DFQATT, CDR2 SNEGSKA (reference sequence). The CDR3 nucleotides read TGCAGTGCTGGACAGGGTCAGCCCCAGCATTTT. Its protein is CSAGQGQPQHF.

Notes on this clone: Only one base separates this from a far larger clonotype, so it likely reflects a read error. As DNA, the CDR3 is TGCGCCAGCGGCCCCGCGACAGCCTATGGCTACACCTTC. Translated, it gives CASGPATAYGYTF. The J gene is TRBJ1-2, the V gene TRBV4-3; D possibly corresponds to TRBD1 (5 bases). The germline CDR1 and CDR2 sequences are LGHNA and YSLEER. The length of the CDR3 is 13 residues. Between the trimmed V and J ends, which lost 8 bases and 4 bases, there was a span of 14 bases.

The chain has TRBV9 and TRBJ1-4; D uncertain. The CDR3 sequence is 14 residues long. Germline V gene sequence: CDR1 SGDLS, CDR2 YYNGEE. Trimming removed 3 bases at V and 6 bases at J, with 12 bases between. As DNA, the CDR3 is TGTGCCAGCAGCGGAGGAAACAACTATGAAAAACTGTTTTTT. Its translation: CASSGGNNYEKLFF.

Points on this clone: The likely explanation is a read error, given a far larger clone one base away. Different DNA sequences within this sample yield the same CDR3. This sequence joins TRBV15 and TRBJ2-7, with 7 bases fitting TRBD2. The V and J ends lost 0 bases and 4 bases, in that order; junction bases with no gene match: 6. Germline CDR1 is LNHNV and CDR2 is YYDKDF (reference sequence). The CDR3 spans 15 residues. In DNA form, the CDR3 reads TGTGCCACCAGCAGAGAGGGAGGGAGCTCATACGAGCAGTACTTC. Translated: CATSREGGSSYEQYF.

CDR3 sequence (DNA): TGTGCCAGCAGCTTAGAACCGTTAGTCGGGGGCACAGATACGCAGTATTTT. This codes for CASSLEPLVGGTDTQYF. The chain employs TRBV7-9 and TRBJ2-3; TRBD2 is a possible D gene (5 bases). This CDR3 is 17 amino acids long. The V end lost 1 base, the J end lost 1 base, and 15 bases lay between the germline ends. Looked up from germline, CDR1 is SEHNR and CDR2 is FQNEAQ (reference sequence).

The CDR3 DNA follows: TGCGCCAGCAGCTTGGAGGGGAGGTACGGAGATACGCAGTATTTT. Translation: CASSLEGRYGDTQYF. The chain links TRBV5-1 to TRBJ2-3; maybe TRBD2 (6 bases). This CDR3 is built from 15 residues. CDR1 SGHRS and CDR2 YFSETQ come from the germline V gene. Deletions cut 0 bases from V and 5 bases from J, with 13 bases between.

The chain is built from TRBV28 and TRBJ1-5; D gene unclear. The ends were cut back, 5 bases at V and 0 bases at J, with 5 bases in the middle. Looked up from germline, CDR1 is MDHEN and CDR2 is SYDVKM. This CDR3 contains 13 residues. In nucleotides, the CDR3 is TGTGCCAGCAGTGTTTATAGCAATCAGCCCCAGCATTTT. Translating it yields CASSVYSNQPQHF.

This clone appeared once. Compared with germline, one end of the junction differs, possibly owing to a read error. This chain's CDR3 is CASSLGGGGQEKLFF. CDR3 in DNA: TGTGCTAGCAGCTTAGGGGGAGGAGGTCAAGAAAAACTGTTTTTT. The chain uses TRBV7-7 and TRBJ1-4; D is perhaps TRBD1 (6 bases). Germline assignment: CDR1 SSHAT and CDR2 FNYEAQ (reference sequence). This CDR3 is built from 15 residues. Filled out from reference TRBV7-7 and TRBJ1-4, the complete variable domain reads GAGVSQSPRYKVTKRGQDVTLRCDPISSHATLYWYQQALGQGPEFLTYFNYEAQPDKSGLPSDRFSAERPEGSISTLTIQRTEQRDSAMYRCASSLGGGGQEKLFFGSGTQLSVL.

V usage is TRBV7-2 and J usage is TRBJ2-1, with D perhaps TRBD2 (5 bases). CDR1 is SGHTA and CDR2 is FQGNSA in the germline V gene. Trimming took off 1 base at V and 9 bases at J, with 7 bases between the two ends. The CDR3 is made up of 12 amino acids. The CDR3 is CASSLDAGEQFF. For the CDR3, the DNA is TGTGCCAGCAGCTTAGATGCGGGTGAGCAGTTCTTC.

A remark on this clone: The likely explanation is a read error, given a far larger clone one base away. V usage is TRBV5-1 and J usage is TRBJ1-1, with D uncertain. CDR1 and CDR2 from the germline V gene are SGHRS and YFSETQ. Trimming shortened V by 1 base and J by 5 bases, and 15 bases separated the two germline ends. The CDR3 has 15 amino acids. CDR3 loop: CASSLRAAEDTEAFF. CDR3 DNA sequence: TGCGCCAGCAGCTTGAGGGCAGCCGAGGATACTGAAGCTTTCTTT. The whole variable domain, filled in from reference TRBV5-1 and TRBJ1-1, reads KAGVTQTPRYLIKTRGQQVTLSCSPISGHRSVSWYQQTPGQGLQFLFEYFSETQRNKGNFPGRFSGRQFSNSRSEMNVSTLELGDSALYLCASSLRAAEDTEAFFGQGTRLTVV.

The count of this clone is one. The chain couples TRBV9 to TRBJ1-1, with D maybe TRBD1 (5 bases). The germline V and J ends were trimmed by 4 bases and 4 bases, with 17 bases remaining between them. Germline CDR1 SGDLS, CDR2 YYNGEE. CDR3 length: 15 amino acids. The CDR3 loop reads CASSFRPREPTEAFF. Written as DNA, the CDR3 is TGTGCCAGCAGCTTCCGACCCAGGGAACCCACTGAAGCTTTCTTT.

Only one count was recorded for this clone. The chain combines TRBV9 with TRBJ2-6; maybe TRBD2 (6 bases). Germline CDR1 reads SGDLS; CDR2 reads YYNGEE. This CDR3 has 16 amino acids. Trimming pared 4 bases from V and 0 bases from J, leaving 11 bases between. The CDR3 region is CASSPAGSSGANVLTF. CDR3 nucleotide sequence: TGTGCCAGCAGCCCCGCGGGGTCCTCTGGGGCCAACGTCCTGACTTTC.

The V and J genes are TRBV11-2 and TRBJ2-2, with 7 bases identical to TRBD2. The CDR3 covers 16 residues. With 2 bases clipped from V and 7 bases from J, the junction kept 10 bases outside the gene matches. The V gene's germline CDR1 is SGHAT and CDR2 FQNNGV. CDR3 sequence: CASSLWGSGRVGELFF. CDR3 bases: TGTGCCAGCAGCTTATGGGGTAGCGGGCGGGTCGGGGAGCTGTTTTTT.

The V gene is TRBV4-3, the J gene TRBJ2-7; tentatively, D is TRBD1 or TRBD2 (5 bases each). V was pared by 3 bases and J by 3 bases, with 15 bases between. The CDR3 has 15 residues. Germline CDR1 and CDR2: LGHNA and YSLEER. DNA of the CDR3: TGCGCCAGCAGCCAGACAGCGGCTGGCGTCTACGAGCAGTACTTC. Protein sequence: CASSQTAAGVYEQYF.

The V and J genes are TRBV27 and TRBJ1-1; a possible D gene is TRBD1 (6 bases). The CDR3 contains 15 residues. Per the germline V gene, CDR1 is MNHEY and CDR2 is SMNVEV (reference sequence). The V gene lost 4 bases and the J gene lost 0 bases, with 12 bases spanning the gap. Here the CDR3 reads CASSSLTGMNTEAFF. The DNA of the CDR3 is TGTGCCAGCAGTTCCCTGACAGGAATGAACACTGAAGCTTTCTTT.

The table lists this clone with a count of one. The chain has TRBV18 and TRBJ2-6, with 7 bases fitting TRBD1. CDR1 and CDR2 from the germline V gene are KGHSH and LQKENI. Trimming at V came to 3 bases and at J to 0 bases, leaving 8 bases not matched to a gene. The CDR3 length is 18 residues. This CDR3 is CASSPWDSFLSGANVLTF. DNA for the CDR3: TGTGCCAGCTCACCCTGGGACAGTTTCCTCTCTGGGGCCAACGTCCTGACTTTC.

The chain uses TRBV7-9 and TRBJ2-3, with 11 bases identical to TRBD2. The CDR3 spans 16 residues. Germline V gene lookup returns CDR1 SEHNR and CDR2 FQNEAQ (reference sequence). V lost 3 bases, J lost 6 bases, and 8 bases stayed unmatched. The CDR3 DNA reads TGTGCCAGCAGCTTTGGGACTAGCGGCCGCTCGGATACGCAGTATTTT. This sequence encodes CASSFGTSGRSDTQYF.

The CDR3, as DNA: TGCAGCGTTGTAGGACTAGCGAGCTTTAGAGGGGATACGCAGTATTTT. It specifies CSVVGLASFRGDTQYF. V and J are TRBV29-1 and TRBJ2-3, with 9 bases matching TRBD2. This CDR3 comprises 16 residues. The ends lost 4 bases at V and 6 bases at J; junction bases unmatched: 14. CDR1 is SQVTM and CDR2 is ANQGSEA in the germline V gene.

In this sample, this clone turned up once. The chain uses TRBV25-1 and TRBJ2-3; a weak D match, TRBD2 (5 bases). CDR3 length: 16 residues. Trimming removed 2 bases from V and 2 bases from J, with 14 bases in between. Germline V gene sequence: CDR1 MGHDK, CDR2 SYGVNS. This CDR3 reads CASSEDVPGVTDTQYF. The CDR3 nucleotides read TGTGCCAGCAGTGAAGATGTCCCCGGGGTCACAGATACGCAGTATTTT.

As regards this clone: A far larger clone differs by one base, so this is likely a read error. Since the CDR3 does not end with the conserved phenylalanine or tryptophan, this likely comes from a read error. The chain carries TRBV19 and TRBJ1-2, with D hard to call. CDR1 and CDR2 from the germline V gene are LNHDA and SQIVND (reference sequence). Trimming took 6 bases from V and 3 from J, leaving 14 bases between them. The CDR3 is 14 amino acids. In DNA, the CDR3 is TGTGCCAGTAGCCACGACCCCCTCTACTATGGCTACACCCTC. Its translation is CASSHDPLYYGYTL.